Listed below are T cell receptor beta chains from one sample, sequenced in a study of early T cells in non-severe SARS-CoV-2 infection. Each CDR3 protein gets one entry after TCRdb re-called the 5' RACE reads with MiXCR. The sample yields tens of thousands of distinct CDR3 sequences, roughly 5.9% seen once. Sequencing was carried out using whole blood. Receptors originate from an adult who was a healthcare worker with PCR-confirmed SARS-CoV-2 infection or an uninfected control (not recorded which). CDR3s include the opening cysteine and the closing phenylalanine or tryptophan. The D gene is left open where the match is weak. Expanded clones are given a class, and other clones once, few, many or no size at all.

CDR3 protein: CASSQSLIQARYLRDEQYF
CDR3 DNA: TGCGCCAGCAGTCAATCCCTCATCCAGGCGAGATACCTTCGGGACGAGCAGTACTTC
V gene: TRBV23-1
J gene: TRBJ2-7
D gene: -
clone size: few

CDR3 protein: CSARVGYTDTQYF
CDR3 DNA: TGCAGTGCTAGGGTTGGCTACACAGATACGCAGTATTTT
V gene: TRBV20-1
J gene: TRBJ2-3
D gene: -
clone size: many

CDR3 protein: CASSLNTAEQFF
CDR3 DNA: TGTGCCAGCAGCCTTAACACGGCTGAGCAGTTCTTC
V gene: TRBV12-3/TRBV12-4
J gene: TRBJ2-1
D gene: -
clone size: -

CDR3 protein: CSGLGEKLFF
CDR3 DNA: TGCAGCGGCTTGGGTGAAAAACTGTTTTTT
V gene: TRBV29-1
J gene: TRBJ1-4
D gene: -
clone size: -

CDR3 protein: CASMGPVSDTQYF
CDR3 DNA: TGTGCCAGCATGGGGCCCGTTTCAGATACGCAGTATTTT
V gene: TRBV9
J gene: TRBJ2-3
D gene: -
clone size: few

CDR3 protein: CASSVAGGSSTDTQYF
CDR3 DNA: TGTGCCAGCAGCGTGGCTGGCGGGTCCAGCACAGATACGCAGTATTTT
V gene: TRBV9
J gene: TRBJ2-3
D gene: -
clone size: few

CDR3 protein: CASSLSGVRSYEQYF
CDR3 DNA: TGTGCCAGCAGCTTAAGCGGGGTGAGGTCCTACGAGCAGTACTTC
V gene: TRBV7-8
J gene: TRBJ2-7
D gene: TRBD2
clone size: few

CDR3 protein: CASSLWRGQNTNEKLFF
CDR3 DNA: TGTGCCAGCAGTTTATGGAGGGGACAGAACACTAATGAAAAACTGTTTTTT
V gene: TRBV27
J gene: TRBJ1-4
D gene: TRBD1
clone size: few

CDR3 protein: CSAPRGDYEQYF
CDR3 DNA: TGCAGTGCTCCCAGGGGAGACTACGAGCAGTACTTC
V gene: TRBV20-1
J gene: TRBJ2-7
D gene: -
clone size: -

CDR3 protein: CASSWDARTDTQYF
CDR3 DNA: TGTGCCAGCAGCTGGGACGCCCGCACAGATACGCAGTATTTT
V gene: TRBV7-3
J gene: TRBJ2-3
D gene: -
clone size: many

CDR3 protein: CSARLTDTQYF
CDR3 DNA: TGCAGTGCTAGGCTCACAGATACGCAGTATTTT
V gene: TRBV20-1
J gene: TRBJ2-3
D gene: -
clone size: -

CDR3 protein: CASRSREGPGELFF
CDR3 DNA: TGTGCCAGTCGCTCGAGAGAAGGCCCCGGGGAGCTGTTTTTT
V gene: TRBV19
J gene: TRBJ2-2
D gene: -
clone size: many

CDR3 protein: CASSFEGNGELFF
CDR3 DNA: TGTGCCAGCAGCTTCGAGGGAAACGGGGAGCTGTTTTTT
V gene: TRBV7-9
J gene: TRBJ2-2
D gene: -
clone size: many

CDR3 protein: CASSPPGVYTGELFF
CDR3 DNA: TGTGCCAGCAGCCCCCCGGGAGTTTACACCGGGGAGCTGTTTTTT
V gene: TRBV12-3/TRBV12-4
J gene: TRBJ2-2
D gene: -
clone size: many

CDR3 protein: CASSLDQGVHNEQFF
CDR3 DNA: TGCGCCAGCAGCTTGGATCAAGGTGTACACAATGAGCAGTTCTTC
V gene: TRBV5-1
J gene: TRBJ2-1
D gene: -
clone size: many

CDR3 protein: CASSLLGQGSYNEQFF
CDR3 DNA: TGTGCCAGCAGCTTGCTAGGACAGGGTTCCTACAATGAGCAGTTCTTC
V gene: TRBV5-6
J gene: TRBJ2-1
D gene: TRBD1
clone size: many

CDR3 protein: CATRTGVYGGANVLTF
CDR3 DNA: TGTGCCACCCGGACAGGGGTGTATGGTGGGGCCAACGTCCTGACTTTC
V gene: TRBV6-5
J gene: TRBJ2-6
D gene: TRBD1
clone size: -

CDR3 protein: CAISDSTGHPIANTGELFF
CDR3 DNA: TGTGCCATCAGTGATTCTACGGGACACCCTATCGCGAACACCGGGGAGCTGTTTTTT
V gene: TRBV10-3
J gene: TRBJ2-2
D gene: -
clone size: many

CDR3 protein: CAGSRDSNYGYTF
CDR3 DNA: TGTGCCGGGTCACGGGACAGCAACTATGGCTACACCTTC
V gene: TRBV6-2/TRBV6-3
J gene: TRBJ1-2
D gene: TRBD1
clone size: many

CDR3 protein: CASSQNTFMGYTF
CDR3 DNA: TGCGCCAGCAGCCAAAATACCTTTATGGGCTACACCTTC
V gene: TRBV4-1
J gene: TRBJ1-2
D gene: -
clone size: few

CDR3 protein: CATSSEGAGAFEQYF
CDR3 DNA: TGTGCCACCAGTTCCGAGGGGGCAGGGGCCTTCGAGCAGTACTTC
V gene: TRBV24-1
J gene: TRBJ2-7
D gene: TRBD1
clone size: many

CDR3 protein: CASSQDSTLVGYTF
CDR3 DNA: TGCGCCAGCAGCCAAGATTCCACGCTGGTCGGCTACACCTTC
V gene: TRBV4-1
J gene: TRBJ1-2
D gene: -
clone size: many

CDR3 protein: CASSLTPGQGVQSIQYF
CDR3 DNA: TGTGCCAGCAGCCTAACCCCGGGACAGGGGGTCCAAAGTATTCAGTACTTC
V gene: TRBV11-2
J gene: TRBJ2-4
D gene: TRBD1
clone size: many

CDR3 protein: CSALFNLGALSVQYF
CDR3 DNA: TGCAGTGCCCTCTTCAACTTGGGGGCGTTAAGCGTGCAGTACTTC
V gene: TRBV20-1
J gene: TRBJ2-7
D gene: -
clone size: many

CDR3 protein: CSVNGRVSRTEAFF
CDR3 DNA: TGCAGCGTCAACGGTCGGGTTTCAAGGACTGAAGCTTTCTTT
V gene: TRBV29-1
J gene: TRBJ1-1
D gene: -
clone size: many

CDR3 protein: CASSSSLAGTWETQYF
CDR3 DNA: TGTGCCAGCAGTTCGTCACTAGCGGGAACTTGGGAGACCCAGTACTTC
V gene: TRBV6-1
J gene: TRBJ2-5
D gene: TRBD2
clone size: few

CDR3 protein: CAWSVVGRMNTEAFF
CDR3 DNA: TGTGCCTGGAGTGTAGTGGGACGAATGAACACTGAAGCTTTCTTT
V gene: TRBV30
J gene: TRBJ1-1
D gene: -
clone size: -

CDR3 protein: CASSSSGAYEQYF
CDR3 DNA: TGTGCCAGTAGTTCTAGCGGAGCCTACGAGCAGTACTTC
V gene: TRBV19
J gene: TRBJ2-7
D gene: TRBD2
clone size: many

CDR3 protein: CASSLYSQGANGYTF
CDR3 DNA: TGTGCCAGCAGTTTATATAGTCAGGGGGCTAACGGCTACACCTTC
V gene: TRBV27
J gene: TRBJ1-2
D gene: TRBD1
clone size: many

CDR3 protein: CATSRDIGQGDGYTF
CDR3 DNA: TGTGCCACCAGCAGAGATATAGGACAGGGGGACGGCTACACCTTC
V gene: TRBV15
J gene: TRBJ1-2
D gene: TRBD1
clone size: many

CDR3 protein: CASSRGHYGNEQFF
CDR3 DNA: TGTGCCAGCAGCCGGGGACACTATGGAAATGAGCAGTTCTTC
V gene: TRBV14
J gene: TRBJ2-1
D gene: -
clone size: many

CDR3 protein: CASSELAAGTGFSSGAFF
CDR3 DNA: TGTGCCAGCAGTGAGCTCGCCGCCGGGACAGGGTTTTCATCCGGCGCTTTCTTT
V gene: TRBV2
J gene: TRBJ1-1
D gene: TRBD1
clone size: few

CDR3 protein: CSVRTDMAGYTF
CDR3 DNA: TGCAGCGTTAGGACAGACATGGCTGGCTACACCTTC
V gene: TRBV29-1
J gene: TRBJ1-2
D gene: -
clone size: many

CDR3 protein: CSASKNTEAFF
CDR3 DNA: TGCAGTGCTAGTAAAAACACTGAAGCTTTCTTT
V gene: TRBV20-1
J gene: TRBJ1-1
D gene: -
clone size: many

CDR3 protein: CASSPTEVLYGTEAFF
CDR3 DNA: TGTGCCAGCAGCCCCACGGAGGTACTCTATGGCACTGAAGCTTTCTTT
V gene: TRBV9
J gene: TRBJ1-1
D gene: -
clone size: few

CDR3 protein: CASSQALLTYNEQFF
CDR3 DNA: TGTGCCAGCAGCCAAGCGTTACTCACCTACAATGAGCAGTTCTTC
V gene: TRBV4-2
J gene: TRBJ2-1
D gene: -
clone size: few

CDR3 protein: CASSNPPAIEQYF
CDR3 DNA: TGTGCCAGCAGTAACCCTCCGGCCATTGAGCAGTACTTC
V gene: TRBV12-3/TRBV12-4
J gene: TRBJ2-7
D gene: -
clone size: many

CDR3 protein: CASSITGSSNQPQHF
CDR3 DNA: TGTGCCAGCAGCATTACAGGGTCCAGCAATCAGCCCCAGCATTTT
V gene: TRBV7-3
J gene: TRBJ1-5
D gene: -
clone size: few

CDR3 protein: CSAAKGLGSGNTIYF
CDR3 DNA: TGCAGTGCTGCAAAAGGGTTAGGGTCTGGAAACACCATATATTTT
V gene: TRBV20-1
J gene: TRBJ1-3
D gene: -
clone size: few

CDR3 protein: CSVLDWGGGNEQFF
CDR3 DNA: TGCAGCGTCCTAGATTGGGGAGGCGGCAATGAGCAGTTCTTC
V gene: TRBV29-1
J gene: TRBJ2-1
D gene: -
clone size: many

CDR3 protein: CASSGLAEPDTQYF
CDR3 DNA: TGTGCCAGCAGCGGACTAGCGGAACCAGATACGCAGTATTTT
V gene: TRBV6-2/TRBV6-3
J gene: TRBJ2-3
D gene: TRBD2
clone size: -

CDR3 protein: CASSPGVGDGYTF
CDR3 DNA: TGCGCCAGCAGCCCGGGAGTGGGGGATGGCTACACCTTC
V gene: TRBV4-3
J gene: TRBJ1-2
D gene: -
clone size: few

CDR3 protein: CSAREDLGQINSPLHF
CDR3 DNA: TGCAGTGCTAGAGAGGACCTAGGGCAGATTAATTCACCCCTCCACTTT
V gene: TRBV20-1
J gene: TRBJ1-6
D gene: -
clone size: many